The TCR beta chain under discussion was sequenced for a study of blood T cell repertoires in COVID-19. Sequencing used immunoSEQ multiplex PCR; TCRdb keeps in-frame clones, though not all of them. The table includes fewer than 250,000 clones, about 86% detected once. V lost 3 bases to trimming and J lost 2 bases; unmatched junction nucleotides: 3. Germline CDR1 SNHLY, CDR2 FYNNEI. The CDR3 extends over 15 amino acids. The chain is built from TRBV2 and TRBJ2-3; 9 bases line up with TRBD2. Input material: peripheral blood. The source is a woman aged 45 to 65 with acute or convalescent COVID-19. The CDR3 loop is CASSDWTSATDTQYF. The CDR3 DNA follows: TGTGCCAGCAGTGATTGGACTAGCGCCACAGATACGCAGTATTTT.